A selection of T cell receptor beta chains follows, all from one sample in a study of cytomegalovirus exposure and HLA in healthy donors. Assay: immunoSEQ multiplex PCR; the TCRdb copy retains only in-frame clones and omits some. Found here are around 150,000 clones, 80% of them singletons; the top ten hold around 2.5%. The sample comprised PBMCs. The receptors shown here come from a man aged 45-65 years in good health and CMV-seronegative. Both conserved end residues are part of each CDR3. Fields, in order: D gene, CDR3 length, J gene, V gene, clone size, CDR3 protein, CDR3 DNA. A D gene is named only where the DNA matches it firmly. Size is omitted from some rows. Given values are once, few, many or a class for expanded clones.

d_call: TRBD1
cdr3_length: 16
j_call: TRBJ1-4
v_call: TRBV2
clone_size: .
cdr3_aa: CASRQAGGRTNEKLFF
cdr3_nt: TGTGCCAGCAGACAGGCAGGGGGCCGGACTAATGAAAAACTGTTTTTT

d_call: TRBD2
cdr3_length: 13
j_call: TRBJ2-7
v_call: TRBV10-2
clone_size: few
cdr3_aa: CASVAGGNREQYF
cdr3_nt: TGCGCCAGCGTAGCGGGAGGGAATCGCGAGCAGTACTTC

d_call: TRBD1
cdr3_length: 13
j_call: TRBJ1-2
v_call: TRBV28
clone_size: few
cdr3_aa: CASSRGQPYGYTF
cdr3_nt: TGTGCCAGCAGCCGGGGACAGCCCTATGGCTACACCTTC

d_call: .
cdr3_length: 15
j_call: TRBJ1-1
v_call: TRBV2
clone_size: few
cdr3_aa: CASSEALRGGTEAFF
cdr3_nt: TGTGCCAGCAGTGAAGCGCTTCGAGGGGGTACTGAAGCTTTCTTT

d_call: .
cdr3_length: 15
j_call: TRBJ2-7
v_call: TRBV6-6
clone_size: .
cdr3_aa: CASSYNGGVAYEQYF
cdr3_nt: TGTGCCAGCAGTTACAACGGGGGAGTAGCCTACGAGCAGTACTTC

d_call: TRBD2
cdr3_length: 14
j_call: TRBJ2-3
v_call: TRBV7-6
clone_size: .
cdr3_aa: CASSLMSGGDTQYF
cdr3_nt: TGTGCCAGCAGCTTAATGAGCGGGGGAGATACGCAGTATTTT

d_call: .
cdr3_length: 14
j_call: TRBJ2-2
v_call: TRBV7-2
clone_size: .
cdr3_aa: CASSLTGNTGELFF
cdr3_nt: TGTGCCAGCAGCTTAACAGGGAACACCGGGGAGCTGTTTTTT

d_call: .
cdr3_length: 16
j_call: TRBJ2-3
v_call: TRBV11-3
clone_size: .
cdr3_aa: CASSLLLAGRTDTQYF
cdr3_nt: TGTGCCAGCAGCTTACTTCTGGCGGGCCGCACAGATACGCAGTATTTT

d_call: .
cdr3_length: 13
j_call: TRBJ1-1
v_call: TRBV19
clone_size: .
cdr3_aa: CASSIRVNTEAFF
cdr3_nt: TGTGCCAGTAGTATCCGGGTGAACACTGAAGCTTTCTTT

d_call: .
cdr3_length: 16
j_call: TRBJ2-1
v_call: TRBV7-3
clone_size: .
cdr3_aa: CASSLPSTSAYNEQFF
cdr3_nt: TGTGCCAGCAGCTTACCTAGTACGTCCGCCTACAATGAGCAGTTCTTC

d_call: TRBD1
cdr3_length: 14
j_call: TRBJ1-4
v_call: TRBV9
clone_size: .
cdr3_aa: CASSYGTANEKLFF
cdr3_nt: TGTGCCAGCAGCTACGGGACAGCTAATGAAAAACTGTTTTTT

d_call: .
cdr3_length: 15
j_call: TRBJ1-2
v_call: TRBV7-9
clone_size: .
cdr3_aa: CASSLEGHSYYGYTF
cdr3_nt: TGTGCCAGCAGCTTAGAGGGGCACTCCTACTATGGCTACACCTTC

d_call: TRBD2
cdr3_length: 17
j_call: TRBJ2-1
v_call: TRBV7-6
clone_size: .
cdr3_aa: CASSLVAGGPTYNEQFF
cdr3_nt: TGTGCCAGCAGCTTAGTAGCGGGAGGGCCGACCTACAATGAGCAGTTCTTC

d_call: .
cdr3_length: 12
j_call: TRBJ2-7
v_call: TRBV7-9
clone_size: .
cdr3_aa: CSSSLQGYEQYF
cdr3_nt: TGTTCCAGCAGCCTTCAGGGGTACGAGCAGTACTTC

d_call: .
cdr3_length: 12
j_call: TRBJ1-2
v_call: TRBV2
clone_size: .
cdr3_aa: CASSEVSTVYTF
cdr3_nt: TGTGCCAGCAGTGAAGTGTCGACAGTTTACACCTTC